This is a list of T cell receptor beta chains from one sample in a study of T cell changes during pregnancy in multiple sclerosis. Data came from immunoSEQ multiplex PCR; TCRdb stores just in-frame clones and leaves some out. This table holds over 65,000 clones, roughly 89% found once. The material sequenced was peripheral blood, taken in the second trimester of pregnancy. Receptors originate from a female donor with multiple sclerosis, enrolled in a pregnancy study. CDR3s include the opening cysteine and the closing phenylalanine or tryptophan. The D gene is left open where the match is weak. Some rows have no size entry. The others give once, few or many, or a class for an expanded clone.

v_call: TRBV4-2; d_call: NA; j_call: TRBJ1-2; clone_size: NA; cdr3_nt: TGTGCCAGCAGCCAAGGGCAGGCTAACTATGGCTACACCTTC; cdr3_aa: CASSQGQANYGYTF
v_call: TRBV20-1; d_call: TRBD1; j_call: TRBJ1-2; clone_size: NA; cdr3_nt: TGCAGTGCGAAAGACAGGGTGAGCTACACCTTC; cdr3_aa: CSAKDRVSYTF
v_call: TRBV27; d_call: NA; j_call: TRBJ2-2; clone_size: NA; cdr3_nt: TGTGCCAGCAACTATGGCGGGGAGCTGTTTTTT; cdr3_aa: CASNYGGELFF
v_call: TRBV30; d_call: NA; j_call: TRBJ1-4; clone_size: few; cdr3_nt: TGTGCCTGGAGACAGGCAACTAATGAAAAACTGTTTTTT; cdr3_aa: CAWRQATNEKLFF
v_call: TRBV9; d_call: TRBD1; j_call: TRBJ1-1; clone_size: NA; cdr3_nt: TGTGCCAGCAGCGTAGGAGGACAGGGGAACACTGAAGCTTTCTTT; cdr3_aa: CASSVGGQGNTEAFF
v_call: TRBV7-9; d_call: TRBD1; j_call: TRBJ2-1; clone_size: NA; cdr3_nt: TGTGCCAGCAGCTCATGGACAGGGGACAATGAGCAGTTCTTC; cdr3_aa: CASSSWTGDNEQFF
v_call: TRBV2; d_call: NA; j_call: TRBJ2-5; clone_size: NA; cdr3_nt: TGTGCCAGCACCGGTGGGGGTGGGGAGGCCCAGTACTTC; cdr3_aa: CASTGGGGEAQYF
v_call: TRBV18; d_call: NA; j_call: TRBJ2-3; clone_size: NA; cdr3_nt: TGTGCCAGCTCGGGGCAGGGCACAGATACGCAGTATTTT; cdr3_aa: CASSGQGTDTQYF
v_call: TRBV6-6; d_call: TRBD1; j_call: TRBJ1-6; clone_size: NA; cdr3_nt: TGTGCCAGCAGTCTTGGACAGGGCTTAGGGAATTCACCCCTCCACTTT; cdr3_aa: CASSLGQGLGNSPLHF
v_call: TRBV5-4; d_call: TRBD1; j_call: TRBJ2-7; clone_size: once; cdr3_nt: TGTGCCAGCAGCCCTCAAACCCGGGACAGCTCCTACGAGCAGTACTTC; cdr3_aa: CASSPQTRDSSYEQYF
v_call: TRBV19; d_call: NA; j_call: TRBJ2-3; clone_size: NA; cdr3_nt: TGTGCCAGTAGATGGCAGGGCACAGATACGCAGTATTTT; cdr3_aa: CASRWQGTDTQYF
v_call: TRBV27; d_call: NA; j_call: TRBJ2-7; clone_size: NA; cdr3_nt: TGTGCCAGCAGTTTATCCATGACAGCCTCCTACGAGCAGTACTTC; cdr3_aa: CASSLSMTASYEQYF
v_call: TRBV10-3; d_call: NA; j_call: TRBJ1-4; clone_size: NA; cdr3_nt: TGTGCCACTCACACAGAATCTAATGAAAAACTGTTTTTT; cdr3_aa: CATHTESNEKLFF
v_call: TRBV9; d_call: NA; j_call: TRBJ2-7; clone_size: NA; cdr3_nt: TGTGCCAGCAGCGTCGAGGCCAGCTACGAGCAGTACTTC; cdr3_aa: CASSVEASYEQYF
v_call: TRBV9; d_call: TRBD1; j_call: TRBJ1-2; clone_size: NA; cdr3_nt: TGTGCCAGCAGCTCTACCGACAGGGCAAGGGACTATGGCTACACCTTC; cdr3_aa: CASSSTDRARDYGYTF
v_call: TRBV5-1; d_call: TRBD2; j_call: TRBJ2-1; clone_size: NA; cdr3_nt: TGCGCCAGCAGCTTTTATAGCGGGGGTTCCAATGAGCAGTTCTTC; cdr3_aa: CASSFYSGGSNEQFF
v_call: TRBV15; d_call: NA; j_call: TRBJ2-1; clone_size: NA; cdr3_nt: TGTGCCACCAGCAGAGTGGGAGCCGGGTACAATGAGCAGTTCTTC; cdr3_aa: CATSRVGAGYNEQFF
v_call: TRBV28; d_call: NA; j_call: TRBJ2-7; clone_size: once; cdr3_nt: TGTGCCAGCATGCGGGGGCGGAACGAGCAGTACTTC; cdr3_aa: CASMRGRNEQYF
v_call: TRBV27; d_call: NA; j_call: TRBJ2-1; clone_size: NA; cdr3_nt: TGTGCCAGCAGTTTAGGTGGGGGCGTCGGCAATGAGCAGTTCTTC; cdr3_aa: CASSLGGGVGNEQFF
v_call: TRBV2; d_call: TRBD1; j_call: TRBJ2-7; clone_size: NA; cdr3_nt: TGTGCCAGCAGTAAACAGGGGGCGCGGTACGAGCAGTACTTC; cdr3_aa: CASSKQGARYEQYF
v_call: TRBV6-5; d_call: NA; j_call: TRBJ2-7; clone_size: NA; cdr3_nt: TGTGCCAGCAGTTACCTTCGCGAGCAGTACTTC; cdr3_aa: CASSYLREQYF
v_call: TRBV13; d_call: TRBD1; j_call: TRBJ2-7; clone_size: NA; cdr3_nt: TGTGCCAGCAGCTTAGGCCGGACAGGAACCCCCTACGAGCAGTACTTC; cdr3_aa: CASSLGRTGTPYEQYF
v_call: TRBV27; d_call: TRBD2; j_call: TRBJ2-5; clone_size: NA; cdr3_nt: TGTGCCAGCAGTACTAGCGGGGGAGAGACCCAGTACTTC; cdr3_aa: CASSTSGGETQYF
v_call: TRBV7-2; d_call: NA; j_call: TRBJ2-1; clone_size: NA; cdr3_nt: TGTGCCAGCAGCCCCGGACTAAACAATGAGCAGTTCTTC; cdr3_aa: CASSPGLNNEQFF
v_call: TRBV11-3; d_call: NA; j_call: TRBJ1-1; clone_size: NA; cdr3_nt: TGTGCCAGCAGTTTCAGCAGCCCGGGAGGAAGCACTGAAGCTTTCTTT; cdr3_aa: CASSFSSPGGSTEAFF
v_call: TRBV6-4; d_call: NA; j_call: TRBJ2-1; clone_size: NA; cdr3_nt: TGTGCCAGCAGTGACTCAGCGGGCTCCTACAATGAGCAGTTCTTC; cdr3_aa: CASSDSAGSYNEQFF
v_call: TRBV6-5; d_call: NA; j_call: TRBJ1-1; clone_size: NA; cdr3_nt: TGTGCCAGCCGTAAAAGCGGGGACACTGAAGCTTTCTTT; cdr3_aa: CASRKSGDTEAFF
v_call: TRBV6-4; d_call: NA; j_call: TRBJ1-6; clone_size: NA; cdr3_nt: TGTGCCAGCAGTGACTCAATGGGTCCAGGGGATAATTCACCCCTCCACTTT; cdr3_aa: CASSDSMGPGDNSPLHF
v_call: TRBV7-9; d_call: TRBD2; j_call: TRBJ2-6; clone_size: NA; cdr3_nt: TGTGCCAGCACCCTACTAGCGGGGGGAACCGGGGCCAACGTCCTGACTTTC; cdr3_aa: CASTLLAGGTGANVLTF
v_call: TRBV2; d_call: TRBD2; j_call: TRBJ2-1; clone_size: NA; cdr3_nt: TGTGCCAGCAGTGAAGGACTAGCGGGGGGGTATAATGAGCAGTTCTTC; cdr3_aa: CASSEGLAGGYNEQFF
v_call: TRBV7-9; d_call: TRBD1; j_call: TRBJ1-1; clone_size: NA; cdr3_nt: TGTGCCAGCAGCTTAGACCAGGGGGTCAACACTGAAGCTTTCTTT; cdr3_aa: CASSLDQGVNTEAFF
v_call: TRBV5-5; d_call: NA; j_call: TRBJ2-5; clone_size: NA; cdr3_nt: TGTGCCAGCAGCTTGGGAGTTGGGGCCGTCCAAGAGACCCAGTACTTC; cdr3_aa: CASSLGVGAVQETQYF
v_call: TRBV7-2; d_call: NA; j_call: TRBJ1-1; clone_size: NA; cdr3_nt: TGTGCCAGCAGCTTAGGTACAGGAACTGAAGCTTTCTTT; cdr3_aa: CASSLGTGTEAFF
v_call: TRBV27; d_call: NA; j_call: TRBJ2-7; clone_size: NA; cdr3_nt: TGTGCCACCCGGACACGCTCCTACGAGCAGTACTTC; cdr3_aa: CATRTRSYEQYF
v_call: TRBV5-4; d_call: TRBD1; j_call: TRBJ2-7; clone_size: NA; cdr3_nt: TGTGCCAGCAGCTTGGACAGGGGGCAGGTTCGTTACGAGCAGTACTTC; cdr3_aa: CASSLDRGQVRYEQYF
v_call: TRBV5-4; d_call: TRBD1; j_call: TRBJ2-7; clone_size: NA; cdr3_nt: TGTGCCAGCAGCTCCGGAGGGGACAGGGGCGAGCAGTACTTC; cdr3_aa: CASSSGGDRGEQYF
v_call: TRBV5-6; d_call: TRBD1; j_call: TRBJ1-1; clone_size: once; cdr3_nt: TGTGCCAGCAGCTTGGAGGGGGCCGCTTTCTTT; cdr3_aa: CASSLEGAAFF
v_call: TRBV5-1; d_call: TRBD1; j_call: TRBJ2-7; clone_size: few; cdr3_nt: TGCGCCAGCAGCTTGGCCCGGGACAGGGTCAATTCAGTAGAGCAGTACTTC; cdr3_aa: CASSLARDRVNSVEQYF
v_call: TRBV4-1; d_call: NA; j_call: TRBJ1-3; clone_size: NA; cdr3_nt: TGCGCCAGCAGCCACGGAGGGGGAAACACCATATATTTT; cdr3_aa: CASSHGGGNTIYF
v_call: TRBV7-8; d_call: NA; j_call: TRBJ2-1; clone_size: NA; cdr3_nt: TGTGCCAGCAGCCTTCAGGGGAAGGGTCACAATGAGCAGTTCTTC; cdr3_aa: CASSLQGKGHNEQFF